The 32 T cell receptor beta chains presented below share a single source sample, sequenced in a study of T cells in women clearing cervical HPV infection (dated by TCRdb to 2016 to 2018). Preparation of the library involved the immunoSEQ multiplex PCR assay. Sourced from immuneACCESS, this table was stored by TCRdb with only in-frame sequences that have V and J called. A share of the clones is absent; for the studies checked, an unresolved V gene accounts for under half, and the remainder has no known explanation. This sample's table contains around 46,000 clones. In total, the top ten clones hold 35% of the sample. Sequencing used blood buffy coat. The receptor source for this set is a woman aged 18 to 75 with a cervical HPV16 infection that either progressed to CIN3+ or cleared (not recorded which).

Comments on this clone: The read halts 3 residues ahead of the CDR3 end, with the missing end drawn from the germline J gene. The rearrangement joins TRBV7-9 to TRBJ2-1; tentative D call: TRBD1 (5 bases). Germline-derived CDR1 and CDR2 are SEHNR and FQNEAQ (reference sequence). Between the trimmed V and J ends, which lost 4 bases and 8 bases, there was a span of 12 bases. There are 13 residues in the CDR3. The chain's CDR3 is CASSSWGRDEQFF. The CDR3 bases that were read are TGTGCCAGCAGCTCCTGGGGCAGGGATGAG.

Notes on this clone: The read ends 3 residues shy of where the CDR3 ends; the end is completed using the germline J gene. J is TRBJ1-3 and V is TRBV30; D ambiguous. CDR3 length: 15 residues. CDR1 and CDR2 (germline): GTSNPN, SVGIG (reference sequence). V was clipped by 3 bases and J by 0 bases, with 12 bases between them. CDR3 amino acids: CAWSVSPVSGNTIYF. The DNA read from the CDR3 is TGTGCCTGGAGCGTAAGCCCTGTCTCTGGAAACACC.

In regard to this clone: Read coverage stops 3 residues before the CDR3 terminus; the germline J gene supplies the remainder. V gene TRBV12-5 combines with J gene TRBJ1-2, with unresolved D. Germline V gives CDR1 LGHNT, CDR2 FRNRAP. Trimming took off 8 bases at V and 0 bases at J, with 16 bases between the two ends. CDR3 size: 15 residues. This CDR3 reads CASTRFVASNYGYTF. CDR3 bases read: TGTGCTAGTACGAGATTCGTCGCGTCTAACTATGGC.

Incomplete CDR3 DNA: TGTGCCAGCAGCTTGGAGGGACAGGGTTCTTATGGC. Amino acids: CASSLEGQGSYG. The entire CDR3 protein reads CASSLEGQGSYGYTF. The chain uses TRBV5-4 and TRBJ1-2, with 9 bases that match TRBD1. The CDR3 goes on 3 residues after the read ends, and that part is filled in from the germline J gene. Germline assignment: CDR1 SGHNT and CDR2 YYREEE (reference sequence). CDR3 length: 15 residues. The J segment lost 5 bases and the V segment lost 0 bases, leaving 5 bases of the junction unmatched.

Details on this clone: The CDR3 end falls 3 residues outside the read, so it is completed with the germline J gene. This chain links TRBV18 with TRBJ1-2; TRBD1 matches at 8 bases. Germline CDR1 and CDR2: KGHSH and LQKENI. The CDR3 contains 15 residues. The junction had 4 bases not matched to a gene; V was cut back by 3 bases and J by 1 base. The CDR3 DNA, read in part, is TGTGCCAGCTCACCGACAGGGGACATTAACTATGGC. Its translation: CASSPTGDINYG. The CDR3 as a whole reads CASSPTGDINYGYTF.

Concerning this clone: The read stops 3 residues short of the end of the CDR3; the missing end is completed from the germline J gene. This chain connects TRBV20-1 to TRBJ2-3; maybe TRBD2 (6 bases). This CDR3 is built from 14 residues. V lost 6 bases to trimming and J lost 2 bases, with 15 bases between them. In germline, CDR1 is DFQATT, CDR2 SNEGSKA (reference sequence). The CDR3 DNA, read in part, is TGCAGTGCCCCGGCGGGCGGGAACACAGATACG. Translation: CSAPAGGNTDT. The complete CDR3 reads CSAPAGGNTDTQYF.

Comments on this clone: Read data end 3 residues before the CDR3 end; the end is taken from the germline J gene. The chain couples TRBV10-3 to TRBJ2-2; D perhaps matches TRBD1 (6 bases). Germline V gene sequence: CDR1 ENHRY, CDR2 SYGVKD. The CDR3 covers 12 residues. Trimming removed 10 bases from V and 6 bases from J, with 12 bases in between. The CDR3 here is CATGQSAGELFF. CDR3 bases read: TGTGCCACCGGACAGTCCGCCGGGGAG.

Regarding this clone: The read stops 3 residues short of the end of the CDR3; the missing end is completed from the germline J gene. The rearrangement links TRBV2 to TRBJ1-3; D is unclear. The V end lost 4 bases, the J end lost 2 bases, and 6 bases lay between the germline ends. CDR3 length: 13 residues. Germline loops: CDR1 SNHLY, CDR2 FYNNEI. CDR3 in amino acids: CASSGPPGNTIYF. The CDR3 bases that were read are TGTGCCAGCAGTGGGCCCCCTGGAAACACC.

Details on this clone: The read ends 3 residues before the CDR3 terminus; that terminus is restored from the germline J gene. The chain recombines TRBV18 with TRBJ2-2; TRBD2 matches 7 bases. This CDR3 spans 17 amino acids. Germline V gene lookup returns CDR1 KGHSH and CDR2 LQKENI. J was trimmed by 1 base and V by 4 bases; bases with no gene match: 9. This chain's CDR3 is CASSLARSSGNTGELFF. The sequenced part of the CDR3 DNA is TGTGCCAGCTCACTAGCCCGCTCTAGCGGGAACACCGGGGAG.

Comments on this clone: The sequenced fragment ends 3 residues before the CDR3 boundary, so the rest is inferred from the germline J gene. This rearrangement joins TRBV5-6 to TRBJ1-3; 7 bases are shared with TRBD1. Germline V gene data show CDR1 as SGHDT and CDR2 as YYEEEE. CDR3 length: 15 residues. This CDR3 reads CASSNGQVQSGTIYF. The CDR3 DNA, read in part, is TGTGCCAGCAGCAATGGACAGGTCCAATCGGGAACC.

Details on this clone: The DNA ends 3 residues before the CDR3 does, and the rest of the CDR3 is filled in from the germline J gene. This chain uses TRBV6-1 with TRBJ1-4; no reliable D call. Per the germline V gene, CDR1 is MNHNS and CDR2 is SASEGT. The CDR3 loop spans 16 amino acids. The CDR3 protein is CASSDMHDSYNSPLFF. The sequenced CDR3 bases are TGTGCCAGCAGTGATATGCACGACTCCTATAATTCACCA.

As to this clone: The CDR3 extends 3 residues past the end of the read, so its final part is completed from the germline J gene. The chain joins TRBV10-1 to TRBJ2-7; 10 nucleotides agree with TRBD1. The CDR3 sequence is 13 residues long. Germline CDR1 is WNHNN and CDR2 is SYGVQD (reference sequence). V trimming: 5 bases; J trimming: 3 bases; junction bases outside the gene matches: 1. The covered CDR3 bases are TGCGCCAGCAGTCGGACAGGGGGCTACGAG. As protein: CASSRTGGYE. The whole CDR3 protein reads CASSRTGGYEQYF.

Comment on this clone: The CDR3 end falls 3 residues outside the read, so it is completed with the germline J gene. The chain joins TRBV20-1 to TRBJ2-3; 10 nucleotides agree with TRBD2. This CDR3 contains 16 residues. V lost 6 bases to trimming and J lost 1 base; unmatched junction nucleotides: 10. CDR1 and CDR2 from the germline V gene are DFQATT and SNEGSKA (reference sequence). Incomplete CDR3 DNA: TGCAGTGCCTACAAGCTAGCGGGAGTGGGCACAGATACG. Translation gives CSAYKLAGVGTDT. The CDR3 in full is CSAYKLAGVGTDTQYF.

Details on this clone: The read stops 3 residues short of the end of the CDR3; the missing end is completed from the germline J gene. The V call is TRBV5-1, the J call TRBJ1-4, with 9 bases aligning to TRBD1. Germline lookup yields CDR1 SGHRS and CDR2 YFSETQ. The CDR3 runs 15 residues. The junction had 2 bases not matched to a gene; V was cut back by 0 bases and J by 5 bases. The sequenced CDR3 bases are TGCGCCAGCAGCTTGGTGGGACAGGGCAATGAAAAA. Encoded protein: CASSLVGQGNEK. From start to end, the CDR3 is CASSLVGQGNEKLFF.

With regard to this clone: One end of the junction is discordant with germline, which a read error may explain. The sequenced part of the CDR3 DNA is TGTGCTAGCAGCCAGGGGGAGGGGGAGACC. Translating it yields CASSQGEGET. The entire CDR3 sequence reads CASSQGEGETQYF. The chain combines TRBV7-7 with TRBJ2-5; D tentatively fits TRBD1 or TRBD2 (7 bases each). The CDR3 end falls 3 residues outside the read, so it is completed with the germline J gene. This CDR3 is built from 13 residues. CDR1 and CDR2 from the germline V gene are SSHAT and FNYEAQ (reference sequence).

Remarks on this clone: The sequence runs out 3 residues before the end of the CDR3; the remainder is reconstructed from the germline J gene. The chain joins TRBV13 to TRBJ2-7, with D maybe TRBD2 (6 bases). Trimming cost V 2 bases and J 3 bases, with 11 bases left between them. The germline CDR1 and CDR2 sequences are PRHDT and FYEKMQ (reference sequence). The CDR3 runs 14 residues. CDR3 DNA, as far as it was read: TGTGCCAGCAGCTTACAACTAGCTGACTACGAG. Amino acids: CASSLQLADYE. The whole CDR3 sequence reads CASSLQLADYEQYF. Together with reference TRBV13 and TRBJ2-7, the CDR3 gives the full variable domain: AAGVIQSPRHLIKEKRETATLKCYPIPRHDTVYWYQQGPGQDPQFLISFYEKMQSDKGSIPDRFSAQQFSDYHSELNMSSLELGDSALYFCASSLQLADYEQYFGPGTRLTVT.

On this clone: The CDR3 extends 3 residues past the end of the read, so its final part is completed from the germline J gene. The chain has TRBV5-6 and TRBJ1-1, with D possibly TRBD1 on 5 matching bases. With 2 bases removed from V and 1 base from J, the gap between germline ends came to 12 bases. This CDR3 is 15 amino acids long. Germline V lookup: CDR1 SGHDT, CDR2 YYEEEE. The CDR3 protein is CASSLVGTGNTEAFF. CDR3 bases read: TGTGCCAGCAGCTTAGTTGGCACAGGGAACACTGAA.

For this clone: The read falls 3 residues short of the CDR3 end, and the missing part is taken from the germline J gene. Different DNA sequences within this sample yield the same CDR3. This rearrangement joins TRBV30 to TRBJ1-5; D gene unclear. Trimming stripped 0 bases from V and 2 bases from J, with 5 bases between. Germline V gives CDR1 GTSNPN, CDR2 SVGIG (reference sequence). The CDR3 has 13 amino acids. This chain's CDR3 is CAWSVQGNQPQHF. CDR3 DNA, as far as it was read: TGTGCCTGGAGTGTGCAGGGCAATCAGCCC.

Note on this clone: The read stops 3 residues short of the end of the CDR3; the missing end is completed from the germline J gene. Distinct nucleotide sequences in the sample also encode this CDR3. The chain carries TRBV7-3 and TRBJ2-5; 8 bases match TRBD2. With 3 bases clipped from V and 4 bases from J, the junction kept 7 bases outside the gene matches. Germline assignment: CDR1 SGHTA and CDR2 FQGTGA. The CDR3 covers 15 residues. The part of the CDR3 DNA that was read is TGTGCCAGCAGCTTTTTAGCGGGAAGGGGAGAGACC. Protein product: CASSFLAGRGET. The CDR3 as a whole reads CASSFLAGRGETQYF.

In the case of this clone: The read finishes 3 residues shy of the CDR3 end, and the germline J gene is used to complete it. The chain employs TRBV5-1 and TRBJ2-6; D is tentatively TRBD1 or TRBD2 (5 bases each). Germline CDR1 is SGHRS and CDR2 is YFSETQ. Deletions cut 7 bases from V and 3 bases from J, with 20 bases between. CDR3 length equals 17 residues. CDR3 bases read: TGCGCCAGCTACGGGATAGGGGAGTTGGATGGGGCCAACGTC. It encodes CASYGIGELDGANV. The entire CDR3 protein is CASYGIGELDGANVLTF.

As regards this clone: The missing CDR3 end, 3 residues past where the read stops, is filled in from the germline J gene. The rearrangement uses TRBV5-4 and TRBJ1-2; D remains ambiguous. Germline CDR1 and CDR2: SGHNT and YYREEE (reference sequence). Trimming shortened V by 2 bases and J by 4 bases, and 9 bases separated the two germline ends. The CDR3 is 13 residues long. The CDR3 bases that were read are TGTGCCAGCAGCTTCGGACTAGGCTATGGC. Protein sequence: CASSFGLGYG. The CDR3 reads in full as CASSFGLGYGYTF.

A word on this clone: With the read ending 3 residues before the CDR3 end, the germline J gene is used to fill in that end. V gene TRBV6-2 or TRBV6-3 combines with J gene TRBJ2-4; tentatively, D is TRBD1 (6 bases). The CDR3 runs 14 residues. The V gene's germline CDR1 is MNHEY and CDR2 SVGEGT. The CDR3 protein is CASSTGQIYQPQYF. The CDR3 bases that were read are TGTGCCAGCAGTACCGGACAGATTTATCAGCCT.

Remarks on this clone: The sequenced fragment ends 3 residues before the CDR3 boundary, so the rest is inferred from the germline J gene. V is TRBV29-1 and J is TRBJ2-2; a possible D gene is TRBD1 (5 bases). V was shortened by 0 bases and J by 7 bases, with 9 bases between the two germline ends. The CDR3 sequence is 13 residues long. The germline gives CDR1 SQVTM, CDR2 ANQGSEA. The sequenced CDR3 bases are TGCAGCGTTGAAGACTCAGGGTTCGGGGAG. Its protein is CSVEDSGFGE. The CDR3, in full, reads CSVEDSGFGELFF.

To note about this clone: Coverage ceases 3 residues before the CDR3 finishes, and the germline J gene fills in the end. The chain carries TRBV20-1 and TRBJ2-7, with 7 bases matching TRBD1. V lost 5 bases and J lost 1; bases outside the gene matches: 8. The CDR3 totals 14 residues. The germline CDR1 and CDR2 sequences are DFQATT and SNEGSKA (reference sequence). CDR3 protein: CSAEQGPLSYEQYF. The CDR3 DNA, read in part, is TGCAGTGCTGAACAGGGGCCCCTTTCCTACGAG.

Remarks on this clone: The read ends 3 residues early relative to the CDR3; the germline J gene fills the gap. This chain uses TRBV5-1 with TRBJ2-7; 7 nucleotides align to TRBD1. Germline CDR1 and CDR2: SGHRS and YFSETQ. This CDR3 has 15 residues. Trimming cost V 0 bases and J 3 bases; bases outside gene matches: 6. CDR3 bases read: TGCGCCAGCAGCTTGGCCTTAACAGGGGTCTACGAG. It specifies CASSLALTGVYE. The CDR3, in full, reads CASSLALTGVYEQYF.

For this clone: The read halts 3 residues ahead of the CDR3 end, with the missing end drawn from the germline J gene. The chain carries TRBV20-1 and TRBJ2-5, with a possible D match to TRBD2 (6 bases). This CDR3 has 14 residues. CDR1 DFQATT and CDR2 SNEGSKA come from the germline V gene (reference sequence). Trimming removed 3 bases from V and 5 bases from J, with 16 bases in between. The CDR3 reads CSARGDFLGETQYF. The sequenced part of the CDR3 DNA is TGCAGTGCTAGGGGGGACTTTCTTGGGGAGACC.

A remark on this clone: Read data end 3 residues before the CDR3 end; the end is taken from the germline J gene. This chain uses TRBV23-1 with TRBJ2-7; the D gene is possibly TRBD1 (6 bases). TRBV23-1 is an open reading frame, and its role is uncertain. CDR3 length: 16 amino acids. V was clipped by 2 bases and J by 0 bases, with 14 bases between them. The DNA read from the CDR3 is TGCGCCAGCAGTCAAGCCGGACAGTCGAGCTCCTACGAG. Protein product: CASSQAGQSSSYE. The complete CDR3 protein is CASSQAGQSSSYEQYF.

A remark on this clone: From the germline J gene comes the end of the CDR3, since the read stops 3 residues before it. The genes are TRBV20-1 and TRBJ1-6; D not certain. Per the germline V gene, CDR1 is DFQATT and CDR2 is SNEGSKA (reference sequence). CDR3 length: 15 residues. Trimming pared 1 base from V and 0 bases from J, leaving 7 bases between. CDR3 bases read: TGCAGTGCTAGAGGGCCAAGCTCCTATAATTCACCC. Residues: CSARGPSSYNSP. The full CDR3 protein is CSARGPSSYNSPLHF.

The CDR3 protein is CSVLQGAHPQPQYF. The part of the CDR3 DNA that was read is TGCAGTGTCCTTCAGGGGGCGCATCCCCAGCCT. The J gene is TRBJ2-4, the V gene TRBV20-1; 8 bases match TRBD1. The CDR3 is cut off 3 residues early in the read; its end comes from the germline J gene. Germline V CDR1 and CDR2: DFQATT, SNEGSKA (reference sequence). The CDR3 loop spans 14 amino acids.

In the case of this clone: From the germline J gene comes the end of the CDR3, since the read stops 3 residues before it. This chain uses TRBV14 with TRBJ2-1; D unresolved. V was cut by 1 base and J by 9 bases, with 10 bases left in between. The germline gives CDR1 SGHDN, CDR2 FVKESK. CDR3 length equals 13 residues. The CDR3 sequence is CASSQGGAGEQFF. The sequenced part of the CDR3 DNA is TGTGCCAGCAGCCAAGGAGGAGCAGGTGAG. The whole variable domain, filled in from reference TRBV14 and TRBJ2-1, reads EAGVTQFPSHSVIEKGQTVTLRCDPISGHDNLYWYRRVMGKEIKFLLHFVKESKQDESGMPNNRFLAERTGGTYSTLKVQPAELEDSGVYFCASSQGGAGEQFFGPGTRLTVL.

As concerns this clone: The CDR3 end falls 3 residues outside the read, so it is completed with the germline J gene. The chain has TRBV7-2 and TRBJ1-2; no definite D call. Germline CDR1 and CDR2: SGHTA and FQGNSA. This CDR3 region has 13 residues. V lost 3 bases to trimming and J lost 7 bases, with 12 bases between them. CDR3 loop: CASSFGEGRGYTF. The DNA read from the CDR3 is TGTGCCAGCAGCTTTGGAGAGGGTCGTGGC.

On this clone itself: From the germline J gene comes the end of the CDR3, since the read stops 3 residues before it. V gene TRBV6-1 combines with J gene TRBJ2-1, with a weak D call TRBD2 (5 bases). V shed 4 bases and J shed 8 bases, with 12 bases lying between them. The CDR3 has 13 residues. Germline-derived CDR1 and CDR2 are MNHNS and SASEGT. Incomplete CDR3 DNA: TGTGCCAGCAGTGGGTCACTAGTCTATGAG. It is translated as CASSGSLVYE. The complete CDR3 protein is CASSGSLVYEQFF.